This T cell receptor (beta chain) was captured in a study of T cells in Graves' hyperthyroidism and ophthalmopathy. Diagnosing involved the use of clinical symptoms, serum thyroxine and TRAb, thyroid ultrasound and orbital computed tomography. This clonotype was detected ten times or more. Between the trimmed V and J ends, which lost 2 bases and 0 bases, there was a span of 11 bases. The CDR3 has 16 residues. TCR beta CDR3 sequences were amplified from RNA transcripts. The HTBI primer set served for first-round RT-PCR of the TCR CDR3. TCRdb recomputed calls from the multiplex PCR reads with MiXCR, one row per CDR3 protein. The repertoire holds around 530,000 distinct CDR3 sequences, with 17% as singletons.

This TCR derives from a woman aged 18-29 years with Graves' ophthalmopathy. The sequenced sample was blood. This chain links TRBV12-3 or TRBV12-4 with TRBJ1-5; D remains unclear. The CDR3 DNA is TGTGCCAGCAGTTTAAACGGGGAGGATAGCAATCAGCCCCAGCATTTT. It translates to CASSLNGEDSNQPQHF.